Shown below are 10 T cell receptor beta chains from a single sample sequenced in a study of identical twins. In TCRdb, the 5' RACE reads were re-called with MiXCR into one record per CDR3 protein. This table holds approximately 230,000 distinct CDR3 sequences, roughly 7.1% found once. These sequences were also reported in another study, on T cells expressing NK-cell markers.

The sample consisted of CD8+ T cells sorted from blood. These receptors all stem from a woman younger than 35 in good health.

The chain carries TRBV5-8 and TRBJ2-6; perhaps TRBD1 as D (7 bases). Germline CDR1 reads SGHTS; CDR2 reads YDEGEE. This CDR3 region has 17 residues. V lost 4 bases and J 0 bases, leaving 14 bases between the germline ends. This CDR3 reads CASSLGQDYSGANVLTF. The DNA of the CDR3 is TGTGCCAGCAGCCTCGGACAGGACTACTCTGGGGCCAACGTCCTGACTTTC.

The CDR3 DNA follows: TGTGCCAGCAGTGAAGCGGGGCGGGATGAGCAGTTCTTC. Translated: CASSEAGRDEQFF. This chain joins TRBV2 and TRBJ2-1; D might be TRBD1 or TRBD2, each matching 5 bases. Per the germline V gene, CDR1 is SNHLY and CDR2 is FYNNEI. V dropped 0 bases and J dropped 8 bases, with 8 bases sitting between them. The CDR3 length is 13 residues. Looking up the rest from reference TRBV2 and TRBJ2-1 gives the full variable domain: EPEVTQTPSHQVTQMGQEVILRCVPISNHLYFYWYRQILGQKVEFLVSFYNNEISEKSEIFDDQFSVERPDGSNFTLKIRSTKLEDSAMYFCASSEAGRDEQFFGPGTRLTVL.

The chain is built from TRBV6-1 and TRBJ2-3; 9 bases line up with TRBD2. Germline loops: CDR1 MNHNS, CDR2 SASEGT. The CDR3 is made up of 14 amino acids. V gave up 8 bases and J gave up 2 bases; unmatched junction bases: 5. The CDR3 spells CASGAGGHTDTQYF. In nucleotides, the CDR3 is TGTGCCAGCGGAGCGGGGGGCCACACAGATACGCAGTATTTT.

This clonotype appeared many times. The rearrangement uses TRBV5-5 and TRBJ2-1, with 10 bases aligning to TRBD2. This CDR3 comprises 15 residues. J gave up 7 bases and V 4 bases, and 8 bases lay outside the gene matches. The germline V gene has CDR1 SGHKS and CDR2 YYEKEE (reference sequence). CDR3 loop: CASSRTSGISNEQFF. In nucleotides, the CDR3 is TGTGCCAGCAGCAGAACTAGCGGGATCAGTAATGAGCAGTTCTTC.

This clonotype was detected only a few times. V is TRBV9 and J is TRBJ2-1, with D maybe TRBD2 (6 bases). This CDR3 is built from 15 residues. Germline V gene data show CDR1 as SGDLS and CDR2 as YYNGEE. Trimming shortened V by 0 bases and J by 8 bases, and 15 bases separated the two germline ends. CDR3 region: CASSVVSGGSYEQFF. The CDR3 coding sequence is TGTGCCAGCAGCGTAGTATCCGGGGGTAGCTATGAGCAGTTCTTC.

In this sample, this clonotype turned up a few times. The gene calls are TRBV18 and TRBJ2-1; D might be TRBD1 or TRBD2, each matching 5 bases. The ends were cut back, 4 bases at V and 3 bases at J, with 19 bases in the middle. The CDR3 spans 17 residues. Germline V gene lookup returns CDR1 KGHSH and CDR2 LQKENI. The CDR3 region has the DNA TGTGCCAGCTCACTCTCCGGGACCCGGATTGTCTACAATGAGCAGTTCTTC. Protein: CASSLSGTRIVYNEQFF.

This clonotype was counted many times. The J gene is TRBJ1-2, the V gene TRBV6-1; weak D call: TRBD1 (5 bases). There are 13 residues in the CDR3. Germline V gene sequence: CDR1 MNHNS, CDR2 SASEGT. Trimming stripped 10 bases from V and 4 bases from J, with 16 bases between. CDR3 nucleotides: TGTGCCACCCGCGGGGCCCCCCGCTATGGCTACACCTTC. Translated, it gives CATRGAPRYGYTF.

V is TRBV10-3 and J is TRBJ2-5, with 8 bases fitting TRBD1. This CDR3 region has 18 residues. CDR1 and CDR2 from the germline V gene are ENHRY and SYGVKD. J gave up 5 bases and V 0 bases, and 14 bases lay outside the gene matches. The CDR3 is CAISESTLGDRPGETQYF. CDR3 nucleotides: TGTGCCATCAGTGAGTCGACATTAGGGGACAGGCCGGGGGAGACCCAGTACTTC.

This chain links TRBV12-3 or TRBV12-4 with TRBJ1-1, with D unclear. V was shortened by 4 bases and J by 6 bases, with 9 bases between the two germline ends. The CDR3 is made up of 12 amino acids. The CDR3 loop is CASSYGKAEAFF. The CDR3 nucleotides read TGTGCCAGCAGTTACGGGAAGGCTGAAGCTTTCTTT.

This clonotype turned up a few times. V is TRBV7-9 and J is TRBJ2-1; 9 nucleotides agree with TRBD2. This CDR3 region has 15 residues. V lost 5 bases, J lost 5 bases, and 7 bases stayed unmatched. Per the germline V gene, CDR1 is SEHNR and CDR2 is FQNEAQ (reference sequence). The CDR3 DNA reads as TGTGCCAGCAGCCAACTAGCGGGCCTTGACAATGAGCAGTTCTTC. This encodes CASSQLAGLDNEQFF.